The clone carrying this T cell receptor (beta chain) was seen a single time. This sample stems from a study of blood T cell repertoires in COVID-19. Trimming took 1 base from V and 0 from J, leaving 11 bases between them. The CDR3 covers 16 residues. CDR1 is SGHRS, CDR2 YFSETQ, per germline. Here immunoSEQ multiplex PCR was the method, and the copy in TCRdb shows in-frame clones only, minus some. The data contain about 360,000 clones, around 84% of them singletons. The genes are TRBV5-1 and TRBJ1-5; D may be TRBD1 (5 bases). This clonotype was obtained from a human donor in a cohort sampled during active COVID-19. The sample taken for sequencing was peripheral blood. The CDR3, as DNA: TGCGCCAGCAGCTTGTACAGGACATATAGCAATCAGCCCCAGCATTTT. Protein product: CASSLYRTYSNQPQHF.